This T cell receptor (beta chain) was profiled in a study of PD-L1 blockade in urothelial cancer. Across the whole study: Prior chemotherapy ranged from 0 to 3 regimens per patient. Specimens of blood held a median count of about 140,000 T cells.

Sequenced by immunoSEQ multiplex PCR; TCRdb stores in-frame clones only, minus some. The sample contains approximately 52,000 clones, roughly 75% of which appear only once. The CDR3 runs to 16 residues. Germline V gene data show CDR1 as SGDLS and CDR2 as YYNGEE. The V and J ends lost 4 bases and 4 bases, in that order; junction bases with no gene match: 11. The time point denotes: pretreatment peripheral blood. This chain uses TRBV9 with TRBJ1-3; 7 bases fit TRBD1. The sequencing here drew on PBMCs, taken around atezolizumab (anti-PD-L1) treatment. This receptor was taken from a man aged 65 to 85 with urothelial cancer. The CDR3 DNA is TGTGCCAGCAGCTCGACCGAGGGGGCGAGGGGAAACACCATATATTTT. Amino acids: CASSSTEGARGNTIYF.